The 18 T cell receptor beta chains reported below all come from one sample, sequenced in a study of T cell clusters in autoimmune cytopenias. Each sample's input was about 270 ng genomic DNA, 38,000 or so genome equivalents. TRB was amplified by touch-down multiplex PCR, primer pools A and B combined. TCRdb re-called the multiplex PCR reads and gives one entry per CDR3 protein, without DNA. This listing includes roughly 8,200 distinct CDR3 sequences. Sequences were obtained from peripheral blood. The receptors here all came from a human donor with an autoimmune cytopenia or autoimmune hepatitis (not recorded which).

The rearrangement joins TRBV25-1 to TRBJ1-2; the TRBD1 assignment by TCRdb is unverifiable without DNA. Germline assignment: CDR1 MGHDK and CDR2 SYGVNS. The CDR3 is 13 residues long. The CDR3 sequence is CASSAPSGHGYTF.

This clonotype counts as medium-sized by frequency. The chain combines TRBV29-1 with TRBJ2-3; TCRdb's assignment of TRBD2 cannot be checked, as there is no DNA. This CDR3 spans 15 amino acids. The V gene's germline CDR1 is SQVTM and CDR2 ANQGSEA. Here the CDR3 reads CRVGGTAGFTDTQYF.

The chain links TRBV6-1 to TRBJ2-1; TCRdb selects TRBD1, and the lack of DNA leaves this call unchecked. Germline CDR1 and CDR2: MNHNS and SASEGT. The CDR3 covers 16 residues. The CDR3 sequence: CASSVWGRVSYNEQFF.

The chain joins TRBV7-9 to TRBJ2-5; the TRBD2 assignment by TCRdb is unverifiable without DNA. The CDR3 runs to 15 residues. The germline gives CDR1 SEHNR, CDR2 FQNEAQ (reference sequence). CDR3 in amino acids: CASSLLAGGRETQYF.

The V gene is TRBV12-3 or TRBV12-4, the J gene TRBJ2-1; TCRdb's D call of TRBD1 is untestable without DNA. The CDR3 sequence is 14 residues long. The CDR3: CASSGDRDWNEQFF.

V gene TRBV30 combines with J gene TRBJ2-5; TCRdb's D call, TRBD2, is unchecked because there is no DNA. The V gene's germline CDR1 is GTSNPN and CDR2 SVGIG (reference sequence). The length of the CDR3 is 17 residues. CDR3: CAWSTCTSGPLGSAQYF. Combining the CDR3 with reference TRBV30 and TRBJ2-5 gives the whole variable domain SQTIHQWPATLVQPVGSPLSLECTVEGTSNPNLYWYRQAAGRGLQLLFYSVGIGQISSEVPQNLSASRPQDRQFILSSKKLLLSDSGFYLCAWSTCTSGPLGSAQYFGPGTRLLVL.

This clonotype counts as medium-sized by frequency. V usage is TRBV19 and J usage is TRBJ1-5. CDR1 and CDR2 from the germline V gene are LNHDA and SQIVND (reference sequence). This CDR3 contains 16 residues. CDR3 sequence reads: CASSSIRLTRGQPQHF. Using reference TRBV19 and TRBJ1-5 for the parts outside the CDR3, the full variable domain is DGGITQSPKYLFRKEGQNVTLSCEQNLNHDAMYWYRQDPGQGLRLIYYSQIVNDFQKGDIAEGYSVSREKKESFPLTVTSAQKNPTAFYLCASSSIRLTRGQPQHFGDGTRLSIL.

J is TRBJ2-5 and V is TRBV5-5; TCRdb calls TRBD2, which cannot be checked without DNA. The CDR3 loop spans 14 amino acids. Germline V gives CDR1 SGHKS, CDR2 YYEKEE (reference sequence). The CDR3 loop reads CGSSSGTSGETQYF. Drawing the rest from reference TRBV5-5 and TRBJ2-5, the complete variable domain is DAGVTQSPTHLIKTRGQQVTLRCSPISGHKSVSWYQQVLGQGPQFIFQYYEKEERGRGNFPDRFSARQFPNYSSELNVNALLLGDSALYLCGSSSGTSGETQYFGPGTRLLVL.

The rearrangement uses TRBV27 and TRBJ2-7; TCRdb indicates TRBD1, and absent DNA this call remains unverified. CDR3 length equals 14 residues. Germline CDR1 is MNHEY and CDR2 is SMNVEV (reference sequence). The CDR3 sequence is CASKTYLGHHEQYF.

J is TRBJ1-1 and V is TRBV27; TCRdb selects TRBD1, and the lack of DNA leaves this call unchecked. Germline CDR1 reads MNHEY; CDR2 reads SMNVEV (reference sequence). The CDR3 loop spans 13 amino acids. The CDR3 reads CASGPGSRTEAFF.

CDR3 loop: CASSKKTDGYTF. V gene TRBV21-1 combines with J gene TRBJ1-2. TRBV21-1 is flagged as a pseudogene. The CDR3 totals 12 residues.

V is TRBV6-1 and J is TRBJ2-1; TCRdb returns TRBD1, unconfirmable since there is no DNA. The CDR3 covers 15 residues. Germline V gives CDR1 MNHNS, CDR2 SASEGT. The CDR3 is CASSIFTSGTGEQFF.

By frequency, this clonotype registers medium-sized. V and J are TRBV29-1 and TRBJ2-1; TCRdb outputs TRBD1, but without DNA this stays unchecked. Germline V gives CDR1 SQVTM, CDR2 ANQGSEA. This CDR3 contains 12 residues. Here the CDR3 reads CSGGGTRMGQFF.

This chain links TRBV19 with TRBJ2-1; the TRBD2 assignment by TCRdb is unverifiable without DNA. Germline V CDR1 and CDR2: LNHDA, SQIVND (reference sequence). This CDR3 is built from 13 residues. CDR3 region: CASSMLAGNEQFF.

V usage is TRBV20-1 and J usage is TRBJ2-5; TCRdb gives TRBD2 as the D gene, but with no DNA this cannot be confirmed. Germline CDR1 is DFQATT and CDR2 is SNEGSKA (reference sequence). The CDR3 contains 14 residues. This chain's CDR3 is CSALRPGLQETQYF.

This clonotype is classed as medium-sized (0.01 to 0.1%) by frequency. This chain joins TRBV6-1 and TRBJ2-7; with no DNA, the TCRdb D assignment of TRBD2 cannot be verified. The germline V gene has CDR1 MNHNS and CDR2 SASEGT. The CDR3 contains 14 residues. CDR3 sequence: CASSVDGLYDEQYF.

The V gene is TRBV7-6, the J gene TRBJ1-2; no DNA is available, so the TRBD1 call from TCRdb remains unchecked. This CDR3 contains 17 residues. Looked up from germline, CDR1 is SGHVS and CDR2 is FNYEAQ. CDR3 amino acids: CASSLYQGASGDYGYTF.

The chain is built from TRBV19 and TRBJ1-5; the TCRdb call, TRBD1, lacks DNA for checking. This CDR3 has 13 residues. Germline V gives CDR1 LNHDA, CDR2 SQIVND (reference sequence). Here the CDR3 reads CASSSGNFQPQHF.